The rows below give T cell receptor beta chains drawn from one sample of a study of cytomegalovirus exposure and HLA in healthy donors. The protocol was immunoSEQ multiplex PCR, while the TCRdb copy is restricted to in-frame clones and leaves out a portion. The table includes tens of thousands of clones, around three fifths detected once. Sequenced: PBMCs. These receptors all stem from a boy aged 5-17 years in good health and CMV-seropositive. The CDR3 runs from the conserved cysteine through the conserved F or W. The D gene is left open where the match is weak. Size is omitted from some rows. Given values are once, few, many or a class for expanded clones.

j_call: TRBJ2-2; v_call: TRBV7-2; clone_size: few; d_call: .; cdr3_aa: CASSLVWLAKANTGELFF; cdr3_nt: TGTGCCAGCAGCTTAGTCTGGCTAGCCAAAGCGAACACCGGGGAGCTGTTTTTT
j_call: TRBJ1-1; v_call: TRBV2; clone_size: .; d_call: TRBD1; cdr3_aa: CASTGTENTEAFF; cdr3_nt: TGTGCCAGCACCGGGACAGAGAACACTGAAGCTTTCTTT
j_call: TRBJ2-1; v_call: TRBV7-3; clone_size: once; d_call: TRBD1; cdr3_aa: CASSLLRTGESNEQFF; cdr3_nt: TGTGCCAGCAGCCTCCTTAGGACAGGGGAATCCAATGAGCAGTTCTTC
j_call: TRBJ1-2; v_call: TRBV7-8; clone_size: .; d_call: .; cdr3_aa: CASSYTGVPNYGYTF; cdr3_nt: TGTGCCAGCAGCTACACTGGAGTCCCTAACTATGGCTACACCTTC
j_call: TRBJ2-5; v_call: TRBV7-2; clone_size: .; d_call: TRBD2; cdr3_aa: CASSLAGAGVGWSETQYF; cdr3_nt: TGTGCCAGCAGCTTAGCAGGAGCGGGAGTAGGGTGGTCAGAGACCCAGTACTTC
j_call: TRBJ1-4; v_call: TRBV7-9; clone_size: .; d_call: TRBD1; cdr3_aa: CASSLTGGGEKLFF; cdr3_nt: TGTGCCAGCAGCCTGACAGGGGGAGGTGAAAAACTGTTTTTT
j_call: TRBJ1-1; v_call: TRBV28; clone_size: .; d_call: .; cdr3_aa: CASTQGGRVRTEAFF; cdr3_nt: TGTGCCAGCACCCAGGGAGGCCGGGTAAGGACTGAAGCTTTCTTT
j_call: TRBJ2-2; v_call: TRBV30; clone_size: .; d_call: .; cdr3_aa: CAWTQGLDTGELFF; cdr3_nt: TGTGCCTGGACTCAGGGTTTGGACACCGGGGAGCTGTTTTTT
j_call: TRBJ2-5; v_call: TRBV5-4; clone_size: .; d_call: .; cdr3_aa: CASSQGIWQYF; cdr3_nt: TGTGCCAGCAGCCAGGGGATCTGGCAGTACTTC
j_call: TRBJ2-1; v_call: TRBV5-4; clone_size: .; d_call: TRBD2; cdr3_aa: CASSSNTGGPGEQFF; cdr3_nt: TGTGCCAGCAGCTCAAACACGGGAGGTCCCGGAGAGCAGTTCTTC
j_call: TRBJ1-5; v_call: TRBV27; clone_size: few; d_call: TRBD1; cdr3_aa: CASSWTKTGNQPQHF; cdr3_nt: TGTGCCAGCAGTTGGACCAAGACAGGGAATCAGCCCCAGCATTTT
j_call: TRBJ2-6; v_call: TRBV5-1; clone_size: few; d_call: TRBD1; cdr3_aa: CASSLGTGGAGANVLTF; cdr3_nt: TGCGCCAGCAGCTTGGGGACAGGGGGCGCTGGGGCCAACGTCCTGACTTTC
j_call: TRBJ1-2; v_call: TRBV6-5; clone_size: .; d_call: TRBD1; cdr3_aa: CASSYGEGAGGYPF; cdr3_nt: TGTGCCAGCAGTTACGGCGAGGGGGCGGGTGGCTACCCCTTC
j_call: TRBJ1-2; v_call: TRBV30; clone_size: .; d_call: .; cdr3_aa: CAWSGGNANYGYTF; cdr3_nt: TGTGCCTGGAGTGGCGGCAACGCTAACTATGGCTACACCTTC
j_call: TRBJ2-1; v_call: TRBV10-3; clone_size: .; d_call: .; cdr3_aa: CAISESGDRWLNEQFF; cdr3_nt: TGTGCCATCAGTGAGTCTGGAGATCGTTGGCTCAATGAGCAGTTCTTC
j_call: TRBJ1-1; v_call: TRBV5-1; clone_size: .; d_call: .; cdr3_aa: CASSFDRTNTEAFF; cdr3_nt: TGCGCCAGCAGCTTCGACAGGACGAACACTGAAGCTTTCTTT
j_call: TRBJ2-3; v_call: TRBV28; clone_size: .; d_call: .; cdr3_aa: CATARDILTQYF; cdr3_nt: TGTGCCACCGCGAGAGATATCCTTACGCAGTATTTT
j_call: TRBJ2-5; v_call: TRBV5-4; clone_size: .; d_call: .; cdr3_aa: CASSRSQETQYF; cdr3_nt: TGTGCCAGCAGCAGGAGCCAAGAGACCCAGTACTTC
j_call: TRBJ1-1; v_call: TRBV27; clone_size: few; d_call: .; cdr3_aa: CASTRSLLLNWTEAFF; cdr3_nt: TGTGCCAGCACCCGCTCCCTCCTACTCAATTGGACTGAAGCTTTCTTT
j_call: TRBJ1-2; v_call: TRBV25-1; clone_size: .; d_call: .; cdr3_aa: CASSESSSNYGYTF; cdr3_nt: TGTGCCAGCAGTGAATCAAGCTCTAACTATGGCTACACCTTC
j_call: TRBJ2-5; v_call: TRBV28; clone_size: few; d_call: TRBD2; cdr3_aa: CAAGEEGRTSKETQYF; cdr3_nt: TGTGCCGCGGGGGAGGAGGGGCGGACTAGCAAAGAGACCCAGTACTTC
j_call: TRBJ2-1; v_call: TRBV9; clone_size: once; d_call: TRBD1; cdr3_aa: CASTDRGTGINEQFF; cdr3_nt: TGTGCCAGCACCGATAGAGGGACAGGGATCAATGAGCAGTTCTTC
j_call: TRBJ1-2; v_call: TRBV30; clone_size: .; d_call: .; cdr3_aa: CAWRSGQNYGYTF; cdr3_nt: TGTGCCTGGAGATCAGGACAGAACTATGGCTACACCTTC
j_call: TRBJ1-5; v_call: TRBV2; clone_size: .; d_call: .; cdr3_aa: CAGSQGSGQPQHF; cdr3_nt: TGTGCCGGGTCTCAGGGTTCGGGTCAGCCCCAGCATTTT
j_call: TRBJ2-5; v_call: TRBV27; clone_size: .; d_call: .; cdr3_aa: CASSLVGVGETQYF; cdr3_nt: TGTGCCAGCAGTTTGGTGGGAGTAGGAGAGACCCAGTACTTC
j_call: TRBJ2-5; v_call: TRBV20-1; clone_size: .; d_call: .; cdr3_aa: CSATRGETQYF; cdr3_nt: TGCAGTGCCACGCGTGGAGAGACCCAGTACTTC
j_call: TRBJ2-7; v_call: TRBV19; clone_size: .; d_call: .; cdr3_aa: CASSGGTGDYEQYF; cdr3_nt: TGTGCCAGTAGCGGGGGGACAGGAGACTACGAGCAGTACTTC
j_call: TRBJ2-4; v_call: TRBV5-4; clone_size: .; d_call: .; cdr3_aa: CASSSTSGDKNIQYF; cdr3_nt: TGTGCCAGCAGCTCTACCTCAGGGGACAAAAACATTCAGTACTTC
j_call: TRBJ1-1; v_call: TRBV27; clone_size: .; d_call: .; cdr3_aa: CASRSKVFRYTEAFF; cdr3_nt: TGTGCCAGCAGATCGAAAGTATTTAGATACACTGAAGCTTTCTTT
j_call: TRBJ1-5; v_call: TRBV6-9; clone_size: .; d_call: TRBD1; cdr3_aa: CASSYHGQGLRPQHF; cdr3_nt: TGTGCCAGCAGTTATCACGGACAGGGTTTACGGCCCCAGCATTTT
j_call: TRBJ2-1; v_call: TRBV7-9; clone_size: few; d_call: TRBD2; cdr3_aa: CASSWTGTSGNEQFF; cdr3_nt: TGTGCCAGCAGCTGGACCGGGACTAGCGGCAATGAGCAGTTCTTC
j_call: TRBJ1-5; v_call: TRBV18; clone_size: .; d_call: .; cdr3_aa: CASSRSGGNQPQHF; cdr3_nt: TGTGCCAGCTCCCGCAGTGGGGGGAATCAGCCCCAGCATTTT
j_call: TRBJ1-3; v_call: TRBV6-5; clone_size: .; d_call: .; cdr3_aa: CASSYRSSGNTIYF; cdr3_nt: TGTGCCAGCAGCTACAGGAGCTCTGGAAACACCATATATTTT